These 5 T cell receptor beta chains were all obtained from the same sample, sequenced in a study of control samples from healthy donors and cancer patients. TCRdb's table, derived via immunoSEQ multiplex PCR, lists solely in-frame clones and lacks some. The sample consists of around 130,000 clones, more than 80% of them appearing once. Sequenced material: blood. The receptors were gathered from a man aged 18-30 years in good health.

The chain carries TRBV4-2 and TRBJ1-3; D gene uncertain. Looked up from germline, CDR1 is LGHNA and CDR2 is YNFKEQ. Trimming cost V 8 bases and J 0 bases, with 14 bases left between them. The CDR3 spans 15 residues. DNA of the CDR3: TGTGCCAGCCGCGGCGGCAAAGCCTCTGGAAACACCATATATTTT. It is translated as CASRGGKASGNTIYF.

This sequence joins TRBV14 and TRBJ1-6; 7 bases line up with TRBD1. V shed 5 bases, J shed 5 bases, and the junction held 15 bases outside the gene matches. This CDR3 is built from 18 residues. The V gene's germline CDR1 is SGHDN and CDR2 FVKESK. The CDR3 sequence: CASSFRQDRTHNNSPLHF. CDR3 nucleotides: TGTGCCAGCAGCTTTCGACAGGACAGGACCCATAATAATTCACCCCTCCACTTT.

V gene TRBV10-3 combines with J gene TRBJ1-5, with 8 bases lining up with TRBD1. Germline V CDR1 and CDR2: ENHRY, SYGVKD. Germline trimming cut 2 bases from V and 6 bases from J; bases unmatched to any gene: 9. The CDR3 runs 16 residues. The CDR3 nucleotides are TGTGCCATCAGTGAGGGGGGAACAGGGGGAGGTCAGCCCCAGCATTTT. Its translation is CAISEGGTGGGQPQHF.

The chain links TRBV7-8 to TRBJ1-4, with 8 bases lining up with TRBD1. The CDR3 runs to 14 residues. CDR1 is SGHVS and CDR2 is FQNEAQ in the germline V gene. The V gene end was trimmed by 5 bases and the J gene end by 4 bases; junction bases not matched to a gene: 3. CDR3 amino acids: CASSRTGSNEKLFF. The DNA of the CDR3 is TGTGCCAGCAGCCGGACAGGGAGTAATGAAAAACTGTTTTTT.

The chain combines TRBV5-1 with TRBJ1-1; D call uncertain. Trimming took 3 bases from V and 4 from J, leaving 13 bases between them. The CDR3 loop spans 14 amino acids. The germline V gene encodes CDR1 SGHRS and CDR2 YFSETQ. The CDR3 spells CASSSGTQGTEAFF. For the CDR3, the DNA is TGCGCCAGCAGCTCCGGTACACAAGGCACTGAAGCTTTCTTT.